The sequence of this T cell receptor (beta chain) was determined in a study of control samples from healthy donors and cancer patients. Assay used: immunoSEQ multiplex PCR; TCRdb lists only in-frame clones, some missing. The sample includes just under 100,000 clones, over 90% of them seen just once. Trimming shortened V by 5 bases and J by 0 bases, and 10 bases separated the two germline ends. The CDR3 totals 15 residues. The germline gives CDR1 LNHNV, CDR2 YYDKDF (reference sequence). The clonotype originates from a man between 18 and 29 years old in good health. The genes are TRBV15 and TRBJ1-4; the D is unclear. Material for sequencing was blood. This CDR3 is CATSVDLATNEKLFF. The DNA for the CDR3 is TGTGCCACCAGCGTAGACCTTGCAACTAATGAAAAACTGTTTTTT.